These 21 T cell receptor beta chains came from one sample sequenced in a study of cytomegalovirus exposure and HLA in healthy donors. Some clones are missing from TCRdb's copy, which holds only in-frame ones; the method was immunoSEQ multiplex PCR. Of 68,000 or so clones listed, 91% are singletons. Material: PBMCs. These receptors came from a man between 18 and 29 years old in good health and CMV-seronegative.

The rearrangement uses TRBV19 and TRBJ1-5, with D hard to call. V gave up 10 bases and J gave up 2 bases, with 9 bases separating them. Looked up from germline, CDR1 is LNHDA and CDR2 is SQIVND (reference sequence). This CDR3 is built from 12 residues. The CDR3 region has the DNA TGTGCCACCGAGATAGGCAATCAGCCCCAGCATTTT. Translating gives CATEIGNQPQHF.

The rearrangement links TRBV6-5 to TRBJ2-5; TRBD1 agrees at 11 bases. Losses at the gene ends were 3 bases for V and 12 bases for J; bases not matched to a gene: 9. Looked up from germline, CDR1 is MNHEY and CDR2 is SVGAGI. This CDR3 contains 14 residues. The CDR3 reads CASSYHNGQGAKYF. CDR3 in DNA: TGTGCCAGCAGTTATCATAATGGACAGGGGGCGAAGTACTTC.

The chain joins TRBV6-1 to TRBJ1-3; D remains ambiguous. The germline gives CDR1 MNHNS, CDR2 SASEGT. This CDR3 contains 14 residues. V shed 2 bases and J shed 3 bases, with 8 bases lying between them. In nucleotides, the CDR3 is TGTGCCAGCAGTGAATACCGGTATGGAAACACCATATATTTT. Translating gives CASSEYRYGNTIYF.

The V and J genes are TRBV4-1 and TRBJ2-7; D ambiguous. CDR1 is MGHRA and CDR2 is YSYEKL in the germline V gene. The CDR3 has 12 amino acids. Trimming pared 4 bases from V and 6 bases from J, leaving 10 bases between. CDR3 coding DNA: TGCGCCAGCAGCCCGGGTCGAGGCGAGCAGTACTTC. Its translation is CASSPGRGEQYF.

The chain couples TRBV5-1 to TRBJ2-7; 13 nucleotides align to TRBD2. The V and J ends lost 4 bases and 0 bases, in that order; junction bases with no gene match: 4. Germline values: CDR1 SGHRS, CDR2 YFSETQ. This CDR3 region has 16 residues. The CDR3 DNA sequence: TGCGCCAGCAGCCCGGGGACTAGCGGGATCTCCTACGAGCAGTACTTC. This translates into CASSPGTSGISYEQYF.

V is TRBV7-3 and J is TRBJ2-1; weak D call: TRBD1 (6 bases). The CDR3 has 11 residues. CDR1 is SGHTA, CDR2 FQGTGA, per germline. The V gene lost 8 bases and the J gene lost 5 bases, with 7 bases spanning the gap. The CDR3 spells CASGQNNEQFF. CDR3 bases: TGTGCCAGCGGACAGAACAATGAGCAGTTCTTC.

The chain is built from TRBV27 and TRBJ2-1; the D is unclear. Germline V lookup: CDR1 MNHEY, CDR2 SMNVEV (reference sequence). This CDR3 region has 14 residues. Trimming shortened V by 5 bases and J by 5 bases, and 13 bases separated the two germline ends. The CDR3 here is CASSLSVPHNEQFF. The CDR3 nucleotides are TGTGCCAGCAGTCTTTCGGTTCCCCACAATGAGCAGTTCTTC.

This clone was found once. The chain has TRBV30 and TRBJ1-1, with 7 bases lining up with TRBD1. V shed 2 bases, J shed 1 base, and the junction held 4 bases outside the gene matches. Germline-derived CDR1 and CDR2 are GTSNPN and SVGIG (reference sequence). The CDR3 is 14 residues long. The CDR3 here is CAWSSHRGNTEAFF. The CDR3, as DNA: TGTGCCTGGAGTTCTCACAGGGGGAACACTGAAGCTTTCTTT.

The rearrangement links TRBV11-2 to TRBJ1-2, with D possibly TRBD1 on 5 matching bases. CDR1 is SGHAT, CDR2 FQNNGV, per germline. Trimming cost V 0 bases and J 7 bases, with 9 bases left between them. The CDR3 loop spans 13 amino acids. CDR3 protein: CASSLDRGSGYTF. In DNA form, the CDR3 reads TGTGCCAGCAGCTTAGATAGGGGTTCTGGCTACACCTTC.

V and J are TRBV7-2 and TRBJ1-2; D gene unclear. Looked up from germline, CDR1 is SGHTA and CDR2 is FQGNSA. The ends were cut back, 2 bases at V and 8 bases at J, with 9 bases in the middle. The CDR3 runs to 12 residues. The DNA of the CDR3 is TGTGCCAGCAGCTTAACTCCCCCCGGCTACACCTTC. Its translation: CASSLTPPGYTF.

V and J are TRBV6-6 and TRBJ2-2; TRBD2 agrees at 7 bases. The CDR3 is made up of 14 amino acids. The junction had 2 bases not matched to a gene; V was cut back by 6 bases and J by 1 base. Germline V gene sequence: CDR1 MNHNY, CDR2 SVGAGI (reference sequence). CDR3 sequence (DNA): TGTGCCAGCAGCTGGGAGGGGAACACCGGGGAGCTGTTTTTT. Protein sequence: CASSWEGNTGELFF.

The chain recombines TRBV19 with TRBJ2-1, with D perhaps matching TRBD1 (6 bases). This CDR3 has 16 residues. The germline gives CDR1 LNHDA, CDR2 SQIVND (reference sequence). V lost 6 bases to trimming and J lost 6 bases, with 21 bases between them. The CDR3 loop is CASSVPQGLAGNEQFF. CDR3 sequence (DNA): TGTGCCAGTAGCGTCCCACAGGGTCTAGCTGGCAATGAGCAGTTCTTC.

The chain employs TRBV6-5 and TRBJ2-7; D is unresolved. In germline, CDR1 is MNHEY, CDR2 SVGAGI. With 0 bases removed from V and 1 base from J, the gap between germline ends came to 7 bases. This CDR3 has 14 residues. CDR3 coding DNA: TGTGCCAGCAGTTACTCGGAGTGGTCCTACGAGCAGTACTTC. Amino acid sequence: CASSYSEWSYEQYF.

This chain connects TRBV6-5 to TRBJ2-7; TRBD2 might be the D (6 bases). CDR3 length: 11 residues. Per germline, CDR1 MNHEY and CDR2 SVGAGI. Trimming took 4 bases from V and 6 from J, leaving 7 bases between them. This chain's CDR3 is CASSSGSEQYF. The CDR3 DNA reads as TGTGCCAGCAGTTCCGGGAGCGAGCAGTACTTC.

In its sample, this clone was seen a few times. The V and J genes are TRBV18 and TRBJ2-5, with 7 bases fitting TRBD2. This CDR3 contains 15 residues. V trimming: 4 bases; J trimming: 5 bases; junction bases outside the gene matches: 10. Germline assignment: CDR1 KGHSH and CDR2 LQKENI. CDR3 in amino acids: CASSLTSGGLETQYF. In DNA, the CDR3 is TGTGCCAGCTCACTCACCTCGGGGGGACTGGAGACCCAGTACTTC.

The chain links TRBV2 to TRBJ2-5; D is ambiguous. V was shortened by 8 bases and J by 1 base, with 8 bases between the two germline ends. Per the germline V gene, CDR1 is SNHLY and CDR2 is FYNNEI. CDR3 length: 12 amino acids. CDR3 in amino acids: CASGQVQETQYF. The CDR3 region has the DNA TGTGCCAGCGGCCAGGTCCAAGAGACCCAGTACTTC.

The chain is built from TRBV27 and TRBJ2-5; 8 bases match TRBD2. Germline V gene data show CDR1 as MNHEY and CDR2 as SMNVEV (reference sequence). V shed 5 bases, J shed 8 bases, and the junction held 10 bases outside the gene matches. The CDR3 has 14 amino acids. CDR3 protein: CASSPGHGRETQYF. CDR3 sequence (DNA): TGTGCCAGCAGTCCGGGCCACGGGAGGGAAACCCAGTACTTC.

This chain connects TRBV10-3 to TRBJ2-1; D possibly corresponds to TRBD1 (6 bases). This CDR3 has 13 residues. V was cut by 7 bases and J by 5 bases, with 12 bases left in between. CDR1 and CDR2 (germline): ENHRY, SYGVKD. CDR3 sequence: CAITQDRDNEQFF. The CDR3 bases are TGTGCCATCACACAGGACAGAGACAATGAGCAGTTCTTC.

The V gene is TRBV6-4, the J gene TRBJ2-1, with D tentatively TRBD1 (6 bases). Germline V gives CDR1 MRHNA, CDR2 SNTAGT. The CDR3 covers 15 residues. Trimming cost V 3 bases and J 0 bases, with 9 bases left between them. The CDR3 loop is CASSDTDSSYNEQFF. CDR3 DNA sequence: TGTGCCAGCAGTGATACGGACAGCTCCTACAATGAGCAGTTCTTC.

CDR3 loop: CASRRTDYSNQPQHF. In DNA form, the CDR3 reads TGTGCCAGCAGGCGGACTGATTATAGCAATCAGCCCCAGCATTTT. The chain joins TRBV2 to TRBJ1-5; D is undetermined. CDR3 length: 15 amino acids. CDR1 and CDR2 (germline): SNHLY, FYNNEI. The V and J ends lost 6 bases and 0 bases respectively, with 12 bases between them.

The V and J genes are TRBV9 and TRBJ1-2, with D possibly being TRBD1 (5 bases). The germline V gene has CDR1 SGDLS and CDR2 YYNGEE. The V and J ends lost 4 bases and 8 bases respectively, with 15 bases between them. The CDR3 sequence is 13 residues long. DNA for the CDR3: TGTGCCAGCAGCTCCACGTCTGGGGGGGGCTACACCTTC. It is translated as CASSSTSGGGYTF.